These T cell receptor beta chains were read from a single sample in a study of regulatory T cells in long-lasting Graves disease. MiXCR, applied by TCRdb to the multiplex PCR reads, yields one record per CDR3 protein. The table includes over 450,000 distinct CDR3 sequences, about 22% detected once. The specimen comprised peripheral blood mononuclear cells (PBMCs), sampled when the disease was refractory, from a patient treated with antithyroid drugs. These receptors all stem from a female donor with Graves disease. Each CDR3 is given with its conserved first and last residue. The D gene is left open where the match is weak. Some rows have no size entry. The others give once, few or many, or a class for an expanded clone.

clone size	V gene	J gene	D gene	CDR3 DNA	CDR3 protein
few	TRBV11-1	TRBJ2-7	.	TGTGCCAGCAGCTTAGTTGGACTAACCTACGAGCAGTACTTC	CASSLVGLTYEQYF
many	TRBV12-3/TRBV12-4	TRBJ1-1	.	TGTGCCAGCAGTTTATCTCAGGTGGGGACTGAAGCTTTCTTT	CASSLSQVGTEAFF
.	TRBV7-6	TRBJ2-7	TRBD1	TGTGCCAGCAGCGCGGGACAGGGATCGCTTTACGAGCAGTACTTC	CASSAGQGSLYEQYF
.	TRBV24-1	TRBJ2-7	.	TGTGCCACCAGTGATGGGGACGGGGGCTACGAGCAGTACTTC	CATSDGDGGYEQYF
many	TRBV28	TRBJ2-2	.	TGTGCCAGCAGCTTTGGTGGGGAGCTGTTTTTT	CASSFGGELFF
.	TRBV30	TRBJ1-2	.	TGTGCCTGGAGTGGGGTCACTAACTATGGCTACACCTTC	CAWSGVTNYGYTF
.	TRBV28	TRBJ1-5	.	TGTGCCACCCGATCGGGGCATCAGCCCCAGCATTTT	CATRSGHQPQHF
few	TRBV20-1	TRBJ2-5	TRBD2	TGCAGTGCTACGTTGGCGGGAGGGCCGAAAGAGACCCAGTACTTC	CSATLAGGPKETQYF
.	TRBV4-2	TRBJ2-2	.	TGTGCCAGCAGCCAAGAGCCCCTGGACGCAGGGGAGCTGTTTTTT	CASSQEPLDAGELFF
many	TRBV30	TRBJ1-4	.	TGTGCCTGGAGTGGGCAGCTGAATGAAAAACTGTTTTTT	CAWSGQLNEKLFF
many	TRBV6-2/TRBV6-3	TRBJ1-2	.	TGTGCCAGCAGTTACTCGCCGGGACCGGACTATGGCTACACCTTC	CASSYSPGPDYGYTF